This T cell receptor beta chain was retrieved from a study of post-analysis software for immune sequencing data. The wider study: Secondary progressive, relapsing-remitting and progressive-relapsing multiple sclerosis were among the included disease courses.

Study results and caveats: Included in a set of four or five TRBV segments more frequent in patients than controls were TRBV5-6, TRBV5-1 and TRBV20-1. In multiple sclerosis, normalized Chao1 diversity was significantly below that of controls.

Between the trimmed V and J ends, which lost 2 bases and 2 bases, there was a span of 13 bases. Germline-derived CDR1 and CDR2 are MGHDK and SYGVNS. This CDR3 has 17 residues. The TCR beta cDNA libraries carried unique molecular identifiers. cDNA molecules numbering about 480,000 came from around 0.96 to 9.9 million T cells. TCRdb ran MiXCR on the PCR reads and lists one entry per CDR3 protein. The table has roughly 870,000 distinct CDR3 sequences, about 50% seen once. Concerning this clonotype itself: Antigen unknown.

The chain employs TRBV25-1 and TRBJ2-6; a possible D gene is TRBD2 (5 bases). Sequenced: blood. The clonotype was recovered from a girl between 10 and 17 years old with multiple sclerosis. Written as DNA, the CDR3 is TGTGCCAGCAGTGAACGGGGTGGGGTCCCTGGGGCCAACGTCCTGACTTTC. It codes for CASSERGGVPGANVLTF.